The present TCR beta chain was sequenced within a study of blood T cell repertoires in COVID-19. The CDR3 extends over 15 amino acids. With 9 bases removed from V and 0 bases from J, the gap between germline ends came to 14 bases. The V gene's germline CDR1 is LGHDT and CDR2 YNNKEL (reference sequence). Assay used: immunoSEQ multiplex PCR; TCRdb lists only in-frame clones, some missing. Here the sample spans 110,000 or so clones, approximately 79% being singletons. Sequenced sample: peripheral blood. This rearrangement joins TRBV3-1 (or the pseudogene TRBV3-2) to TRBJ1-4; D call uncertain. The sequence came from a man aged 45-65 years with acute or convalescent COVID-19. The CDR3 nucleotides read TGTGCCAGTGGGCCGAGGGTTGCAACTAATGAAAAACTGTTTTTT. This gives the protein CASGPRVATNEKLFF.